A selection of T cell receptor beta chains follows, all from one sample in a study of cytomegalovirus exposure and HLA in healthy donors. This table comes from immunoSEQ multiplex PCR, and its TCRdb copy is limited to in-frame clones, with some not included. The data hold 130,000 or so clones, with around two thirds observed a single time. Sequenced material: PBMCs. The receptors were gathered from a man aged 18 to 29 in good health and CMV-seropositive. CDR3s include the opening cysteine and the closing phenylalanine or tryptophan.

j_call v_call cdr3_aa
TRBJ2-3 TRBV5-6 CASSLGRGGTQYF
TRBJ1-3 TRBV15 CATSRGGGAGNTIYF
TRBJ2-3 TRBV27 CASSLDGRADTQYF
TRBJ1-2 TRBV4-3 CASSQVPGGNYGYTF
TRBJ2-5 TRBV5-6 CASSLVGTGQETQYF
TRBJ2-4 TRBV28 CASSPRQLAKNIQYF
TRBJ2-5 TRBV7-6 CASSIDRVEETQYF
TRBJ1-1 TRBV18 CASSPARETEAFF
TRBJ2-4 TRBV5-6 CASSYNRGHLAKNIQYF
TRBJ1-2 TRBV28 CASSLWGQGNYGYTF
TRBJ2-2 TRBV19 CASSRDSNTGELFF
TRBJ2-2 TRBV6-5 CATLRTGELFF
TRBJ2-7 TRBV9 CASSVEAGMGEQYF
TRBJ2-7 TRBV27 CASSVGPGQGYEQYF
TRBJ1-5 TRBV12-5 CASSAGNSNQPQHF
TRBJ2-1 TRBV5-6 CASSNPSGRKYNEQFF
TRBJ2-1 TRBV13 CASSLKGLALWTEQFF
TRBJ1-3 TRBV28 CASTPHRDAGNTIYF
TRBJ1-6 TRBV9 CASNSGSSYNSPLHF
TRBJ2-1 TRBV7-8 CASSTRSQGHEQFF
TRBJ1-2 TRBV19 CASSIVQGNYGYTF
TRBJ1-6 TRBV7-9 CASSPGQGDSNSPLHF
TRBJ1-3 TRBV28 CASSPDRGPGNTIYF
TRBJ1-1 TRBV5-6 CASLTYLDREWWDTEAFF
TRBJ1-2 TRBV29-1 CSVGEGGLGYTF